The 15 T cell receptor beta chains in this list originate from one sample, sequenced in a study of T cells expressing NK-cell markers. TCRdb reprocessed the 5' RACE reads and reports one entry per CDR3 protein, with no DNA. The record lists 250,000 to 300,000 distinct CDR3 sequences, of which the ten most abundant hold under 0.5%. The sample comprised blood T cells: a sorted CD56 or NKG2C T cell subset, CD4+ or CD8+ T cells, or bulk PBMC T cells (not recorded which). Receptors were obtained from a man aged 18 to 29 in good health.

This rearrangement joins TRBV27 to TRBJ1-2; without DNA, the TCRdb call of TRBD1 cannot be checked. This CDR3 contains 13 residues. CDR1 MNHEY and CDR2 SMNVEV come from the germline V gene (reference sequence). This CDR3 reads CASTSWGNYGYTF.

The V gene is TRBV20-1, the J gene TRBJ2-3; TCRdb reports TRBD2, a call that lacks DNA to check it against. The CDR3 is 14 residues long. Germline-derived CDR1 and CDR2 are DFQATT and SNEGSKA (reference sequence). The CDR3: CSASASGVVDTQYF.

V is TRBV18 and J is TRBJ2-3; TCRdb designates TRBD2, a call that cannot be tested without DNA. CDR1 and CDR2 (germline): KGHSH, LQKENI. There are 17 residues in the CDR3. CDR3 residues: CASSPQLLGPSTDTQYF.

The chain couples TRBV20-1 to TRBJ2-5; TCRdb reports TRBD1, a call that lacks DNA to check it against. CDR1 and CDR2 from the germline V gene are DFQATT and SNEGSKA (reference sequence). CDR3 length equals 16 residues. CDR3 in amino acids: CSAQYPGGGIRETQYF.

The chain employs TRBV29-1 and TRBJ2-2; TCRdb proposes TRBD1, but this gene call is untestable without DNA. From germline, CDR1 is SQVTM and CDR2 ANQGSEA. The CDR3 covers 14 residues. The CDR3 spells CSVRDRVGKGELFF.

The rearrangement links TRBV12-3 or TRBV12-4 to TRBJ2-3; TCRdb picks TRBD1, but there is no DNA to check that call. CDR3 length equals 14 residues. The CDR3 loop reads CASREGRGVDTQYF.

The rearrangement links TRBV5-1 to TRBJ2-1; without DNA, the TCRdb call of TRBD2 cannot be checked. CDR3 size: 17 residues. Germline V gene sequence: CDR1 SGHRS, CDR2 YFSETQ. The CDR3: CASSYNPTSGTNNEQFF.

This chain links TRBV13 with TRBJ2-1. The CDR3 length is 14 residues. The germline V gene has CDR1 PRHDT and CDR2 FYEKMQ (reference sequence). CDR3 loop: CASLDPRASNEQFF.

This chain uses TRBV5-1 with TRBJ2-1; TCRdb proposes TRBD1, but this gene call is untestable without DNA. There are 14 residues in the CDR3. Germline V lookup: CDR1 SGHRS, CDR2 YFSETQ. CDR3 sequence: CASSRQQGIGEQFF.

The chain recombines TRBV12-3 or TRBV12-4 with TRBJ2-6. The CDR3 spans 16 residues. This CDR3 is CASSLSLALGANVLTF.

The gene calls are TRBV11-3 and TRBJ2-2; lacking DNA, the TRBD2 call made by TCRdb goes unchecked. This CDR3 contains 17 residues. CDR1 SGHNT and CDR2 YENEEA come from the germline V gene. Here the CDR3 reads CASSSTSGTANTGELFF.

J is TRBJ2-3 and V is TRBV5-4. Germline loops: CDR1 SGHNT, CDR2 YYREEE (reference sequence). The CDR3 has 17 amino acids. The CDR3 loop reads CASSLEVPVFSTDTQYF.

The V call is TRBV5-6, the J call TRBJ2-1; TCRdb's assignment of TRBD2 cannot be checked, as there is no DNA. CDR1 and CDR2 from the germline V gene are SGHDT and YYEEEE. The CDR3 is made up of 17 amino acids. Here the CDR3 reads CASSPGIAGGLGYEQFF.

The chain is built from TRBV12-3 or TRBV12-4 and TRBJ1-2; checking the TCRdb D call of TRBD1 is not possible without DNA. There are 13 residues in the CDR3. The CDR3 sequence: CASSLGTGYGYTF.

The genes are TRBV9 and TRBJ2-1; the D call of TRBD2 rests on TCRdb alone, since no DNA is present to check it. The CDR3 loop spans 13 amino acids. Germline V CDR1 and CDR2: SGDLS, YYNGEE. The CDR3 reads CASSVGLVDEQFF.